Listed here are 15 T cell receptor beta chains from one sample, sequenced in a study of blood T cell repertoires in COVID-19. TCRdb's copy holds only in-frame clones and misses some; the assay was immunoSEQ multiplex PCR. The data show 300,000 to 350,000 clones, with about 90% seen just once and roughly 0.94% held by the top ten. The specimen sequenced was PBMCs or T cells enriched from blood (not recorded which). The receptors come from a woman aged 25 to 39 who had recovered from COVID-19.

The chain couples TRBV19 to TRBJ2-2; 8 positions match TRBD2. From germline, CDR1 is LNHDA and CDR2 SQIVND (reference sequence). V shed 3 bases and J 2 bases; nucleotides not matched to a gene: 8. The CDR3 extends over 17 amino acids. CDR3 coding DNA: TGTGCCAGTAGTATGGCAGGGCGGGGGGCCAACACCGGGGAGCTGTTTTTT. Protein sequence: CASSMAGRGANTGELFF.

The DNA of the CDR3 is TGTGCCAGCAGCTTTCAGCTAGGGGCCGCCACCGTTGAAAAACTGTTTTTT. Its protein is CASSFQLGAATVEKLFF. This rearrangement joins TRBV7-9 to TRBJ1-4, with D perhaps TRBD1 (5 bases). V was shortened by 3 bases and J by 7 bases, with 21 bases between the two germline ends. The CDR3 is 17 residues long. Germline lookup yields CDR1 SEHNR and CDR2 FQNEAQ (reference sequence).

In regard to this clone: Other nucleotide sequences from this sample produce the same CDR3. The rearrangement uses TRBV24-1 and TRBJ2-5; 10 nucleotides match TRBD2. V dropped 7 bases and J dropped 5; count of bases not matched to a gene: 3. This CDR3 contains 13 residues. Germline values: CDR1 KGHDR, CDR2 SFDVKD. The CDR3 here is CATSGSGGETQYF. The CDR3 nucleotides are TGTGCCACCAGCGGTAGCGGGGGGGAGACCCAGTACTTC.

V and J are TRBV18 and TRBJ1-6, with 8 bases lining up with TRBD1. CDR3 length equals 13 residues. With V trimmed by 8 bases and J by 5 bases, 2 bases remained unmatched. The germline V gene has CDR1 KGHSH and CDR2 LQKENI. CDR3 region: CASADRDNSPLHF. In DNA form, the CDR3 reads TGTGCCAGCGCGGACAGGGATAATTCACCCCTCCACTTT.

This clone was detected a few times. J is TRBJ1-2 and V is TRBV28; 8 positions match TRBD1. V dropped 2 bases and J dropped 6; count of bases not matched to a gene: 11. CDR3 length equals 16 residues. Germline V lookup: CDR1 MDHEN, CDR2 SYDVKM. The CDR3 sequence is CASSLKGRGRRDGYTF. The DNA for the CDR3 is TGTGCCAGCAGTTTAAAAGGCAGGGGGCGCAGGGATGGCTACACCTTC.

This rearrangement joins TRBV3-1 (or the pseudogene TRBV3-2) to TRBJ1-2, with TRBD1 identical over 8 bases. Germline CDR1 and CDR2: LGHDT and YNNKEL (reference sequence). The J segment lost 8 bases and the V segment lost 0 bases, leaving 8 bases of the junction unmatched. This CDR3 spans 15 amino acids. The chain's CDR3 is CASSQDVQGAGGYTF. The CDR3 nucleotides read TGTGCCAGCAGCCAAGATGTTCAGGGGGCCGGAGGCTACACCTTC.

This sequence joins TRBV2 and TRBJ1-5; D remains unclear. Germline CDR1 is SNHLY and CDR2 is FYNNEI. Trimming cost V 7 bases and J 2 bases, with 15 bases left between them. The CDR3 extends over 15 amino acids. In nucleotides, the CDR3 is TGTGCCAGCAAATCACGTGGGGAGGGCAATCAGCCCCAGCATTTT. Protein sequence: CASKSRGEGNQPQHF.

The chain has TRBV30 and TRBJ1-5; 8 bases align to TRBD1. Germline loops: CDR1 GTSNPN, CDR2 SVGIG (reference sequence). The CDR3 is made up of 15 amino acids. V gave up 2 bases and J gave up 2 bases; unmatched junction bases: 5. Here the CDR3 DNA reads TGTGCCTGGAGTCTAGGACAGGGTGGCAATCAGCCCCAGCATTTT. It is translated as CAWSLGQGGNQPQHF.

Regarding this clone: Other DNA sequences of this sample code for an identical CDR3. V and J are TRBV19 and TRBJ2-1, with 7 bases aligning to TRBD1. With 4 bases clipped from V and 3 bases from J, the junction kept 3 bases outside the gene matches. The CDR3 totals 14 residues. CDR1 and CDR2 (germline): LNHDA, SQIVND (reference sequence). For the CDR3, the DNA is TGTGCCAGTAGTAGATCAGGGGGCTACAATGAGCAGTTCTTC. This gives the protein CASSRSGGYNEQFF.

The chain combines TRBV20-1 with TRBJ1-4; D not certain. The CDR3 is made up of 11 amino acids. Germline CDR1 DFQATT, CDR2 SNEGSKA (reference sequence). For the CDR3, the DNA is TGCAGAATCTTCCCCAATGAAAAACTGTTTTTT. Its translation is CRIFPNEKLFF.

The table lists this clone with a count of one. The chain links TRBV24-1 to TRBJ2-1; 10 bases match TRBD1. The germline gives CDR1 KGHDR, CDR2 SFDVKD. The CDR3 covers 16 residues. The ends lost 2 bases at V and 6 bases at J; junction bases unmatched: 6. Here the CDR3 DNA reads TGTGCCACCAGTGATTCCCGACAGGGGGCGGGCAATGAGCAGTTCTTC. This sequence encodes CATSDSRQGAGNEQFF.

The CDR3 nucleotides read TGCGCCAGCAGCAAACAACCAGGGCGTACTAATGAAAAACTGTTTTTT. Amino acid sequence: CASSKQPGRTNEKLFF. The V gene is TRBV5-1, the J gene TRBJ1-4; D may be TRBD1 (5 bases). Germline loops: CDR1 SGHRS, CDR2 YFSETQ. V lost 4 bases, J lost 2 bases, and 15 bases lay in between. The CDR3 runs 16 residues.

The rearrangement uses TRBV19 and TRBJ1-5, with D possibly TRBD1 on 6 matching bases. Germline CDR1 is LNHDA and CDR2 is SQIVND (reference sequence). This CDR3 contains 14 residues. Trimming cost V 5 bases and J 6 bases, with 14 bases left between them. As DNA, the CDR3 is TGTGCCAGTAGTCTCCAACAGGGTTTTCAGCCCCAGCATTTT. Its protein is CASSLQQGFQPQHF.

CDR3 sequence reads: CATSDPVAGAGTGELFF. The CDR3 DNA reads as TGTGCCACCAGTGACCCTGTGGCGGGTGCAGGCACCGGGGAGCTGTTTTTT. The chain recombines TRBV24-1 with TRBJ2-2, with D maybe TRBD2 (5 bases). Germline V lookup: CDR1 KGHDR, CDR2 SFDVKD. V was cut by 4 bases and J by 4 bases, with 18 bases left in between. This CDR3 comprises 17 residues.

This clone was observed a few times. The chain joins TRBV6-2 or TRBV6-3 to TRBJ2-2; tentative D call: TRBD2 (7 bases). The germline gives CDR1 MNHEY, CDR2 SVGEGT. Deletions cut 4 bases from V and 1 base from J, with 10 bases between. The CDR3 spans 15 residues. The CDR3 protein is CASSSGGLNTGELFF. Here the CDR3 DNA reads TGTGCCAGCAGTTCCGGGGGGCTGAACACCGGGGAGCTGTTTTTT.